This T cell receptor beta chain was captured in a study of blood T cell repertoires in COVID-19. Study at large: Sites in the United States, Italy and Spain provided acute and convalescent COVID-19 samples. PBMCs, B-cell-depleted T cells, or T cells were the source of the cDNA or gDNA that made up the material.

The table lists this clone with a few counts. This CDR3 is 14 amino acids long. Germline V gene lookup returns CDR1 KGHDR and CDR2 SFDVKD. V lost 8 bases, J lost 6 bases, and 15 bases lay in between. Under the authors' procedure: Reference gene primer amplification gave estimated nucleated cell counts. Assay used: immunoSEQ multiplex PCR; TCRdb lists only in-frame clones, some missing. D and trimming were read from the DNA, whereas the V and J calls and clone size are those reported in that table. The sample records 100,000 to 150,000 clones, around four fifths being singletons. This sequence was found in a human donor in a cohort sampled during active COVID-19. V usage is TRBV24-1 and J usage is TRBJ2-2; no reliable D call. Sequenced: peripheral blood. The CDR3 spells CATMAEDQSGELFF. The DNA of the CDR3 is TGTGCCACCATGGCAGAAGATCAGTCCGGGGAGCTGTTTTTT.